Shown below are 28 T cell receptor beta chains from a single sample sequenced in a study of blood T cell repertoires in COVID-19. The method was immunoSEQ multiplex PCR; TCRdb's version includes in-frame clones alone and lacks a portion of them. The sample lists about 300,000 clones, roughly 90% seen once, with around 1.1% in the top ten. The sample was PBMCs or T cells enriched from blood (not recorded which). These receptors were collected from a woman in her 30s who had recovered from COVID-19.

The chain carries TRBV18 and TRBJ2-1; 7 positions agree with TRBD2. This CDR3 has 14 amino acids. The germline CDR1 and CDR2 sequences are KGHSH and LQKENI. V trimming: 3 bases; J trimming: 9 bases; junction bases outside the gene matches: 8. The CDR3 spells CASSPLAEASEQFF. In nucleotides, the CDR3 is TGTGCCAGCTCACCCCTAGCGGAGGCGAGTGAGCAGTTCTTC.

This clone was seen only once. This chain connects TRBV27 to TRBJ1-1; D gene unclear. The CDR3 contains 15 residues. V shed 2 bases and J shed 0 bases, with 10 bases lying between them. Per the germline V gene, CDR1 is MNHEY and CDR2 is SMNVEV (reference sequence). CDR3 bases: TGTGCCAGCAGTTTAATGGCTGGCATGAACACTGAAGCTTTCTTT. It yields the protein CASSLMAGMNTEAFF.

This clone was seen a single time. The sample has other DNA sequences that encode this CDR3 too. The chain recombines TRBV5-1 with TRBJ1-5; no clear D. The CDR3 covers 13 residues. Germline CDR1 reads SGHRS; CDR2 reads YFSETQ. With 2 bases removed from V and 5 bases from J, the gap between germline ends came to 8 bases. The CDR3 DNA follows: TGCGCCAGCAGCTTAGACGGGGATCAGCCCCAGCATTTT. Its protein is CASSLDGDQPQHF.

V and J are TRBV27 and TRBJ2-5; 8 bases match TRBD2. The CDR3 spans 15 residues. J was trimmed by 3 bases and V by 4 bases; bases with no gene match: 7. The germline V gene encodes CDR1 MNHEY and CDR2 SMNVEV (reference sequence). The CDR3 spells CASSSVAAGEETQYF. In DNA form, the CDR3 reads TGTGCCAGCAGTTCCGTCGCAGCGGGAGAAGAGACCCAGTACTTC.

The V call is TRBV28, the J call TRBJ2-1; possibly TRBD2 for D (7 bases). In germline, CDR1 is MDHEN, CDR2 SYDVKM. The CDR3 runs 18 residues. Trimming left V 2 bases short and J 5 bases short, with 22 bases between. The CDR3 bases are TGTGCCAGCAGTTTACGGTTTCGGGGGGCAGGGTTGGACAATGAGCAGTTCTTC. It codes for CASSLRFRGAGLDNEQFF.

The rearrangement joins TRBV30 to TRBJ1-1; D may be TRBD1 (6 bases). V was pared by 5 bases and J by 10 bases, with 11 bases between. There are 10 residues in the CDR3. Germline loops: CDR1 GTSNPN, CDR2 SVGIG (reference sequence). The CDR3 sequence: CAWVQGRAFF. The DNA of the CDR3 is TGTGCCTGGGTACAGGGCCGAGCTTTCTTT.

The chain links TRBV19 to TRBJ1-1, with a tentative D call TRBD1 (6 bases). The CDR3 is made up of 12 amino acids. V was cut by 8 bases and J by 7 bases, with 14 bases left in between. Germline CDR1 and CDR2: LNHDA and SQIVND (reference sequence). The CDR3 DNA is TGTGCCAGTGGACAGACTTTACTTGAAGCTTTCTTT. It codes for CASGQTLLEAFF.

This CDR3 reads CASSDGGHYSNQPQHF. The CDR3, as DNA: TGTGCCAGCAGTGATGGGGGACACTATAGCAATCAGCCCCAGCATTTT. The chain links TRBV6-1 to TRBJ1-5; D possibly corresponds to TRBD1 (6 bases). This CDR3 has 16 residues. The V gene's germline CDR1 is MNHNS and CDR2 SASEGT. The V and J ends lost 3 bases and 0 bases respectively, with 12 bases between them.

This rearrangement joins TRBV5-1 to TRBJ1-4; tentative D call: TRBD1 (6 bases). Between the trimmed V and J ends, which lost 4 bases and 6 bases, there was a span of 10 bases. This CDR3 contains 13 residues. Germline loops: CDR1 SGHRS, CDR2 YFSETQ. CDR3 nucleotide sequence: TGCGCCAGCAGCATACAGGGCGATGAAAAACTGTTTTTT. Translation gives CASSIQGDEKLFF.

The chain employs TRBV5-6 and TRBJ1-1; possibly TRBD1 for D (5 bases). The CDR3 is made up of 14 amino acids. Between the trimmed V and J ends, which lost 0 bases and 3 bases, there was a span of 9 bases. The germline gives CDR1 SGHDT, CDR2 YYEEEE. DNA of the CDR3: TGTGCCAGCAGCTTGGGAACAGGTCACACTGAAGCTTTCTTT. Encoded protein: CASSLGTGHTEAFF.

The chain couples TRBV9 to TRBJ2-7, with D possibly matching TRBD1 (5 bases). V lost 0 bases and J 5 bases, leaving 15 bases between the germline ends. Germline CDR1 SGDLS, CDR2 YYNGEE. This CDR3 contains 15 residues. CDR3 DNA: TGTGCCAGCAGCGTAGAGTTGGGTTGGGGCCACGAGCAGTACTTC. Its translation: CASSVELGWGHEQYF.

The J gene is TRBJ1-1, the V gene TRBV6-2 or TRBV6-3, with TRBD1 matching 9 bases. This CDR3 contains 14 residues. V lost 5 bases and J lost 5; bases outside the gene matches: 6. CDR1 and CDR2 from the germline V gene are MNHEY and SVGEGT. The DNA for the CDR3 is TGTGCCAGCAGTCCACAGGGGGCACAAACTGAAGCTTTCTTT. Its protein product is CASSPQGAQTEAFF.

The chain links TRBV9 to TRBJ1-2; 8 bases map to TRBD1. The CDR3 spans 16 residues. The germline gives CDR1 SGDLS, CDR2 YYNGEE. J gave up 0 bases and V 4 bases, and 8 bases lay outside the gene matches. CDR3 in DNA: TGTGCCAGCAGCAACCACAGGACAGGGCCTAACTATGGCTACACCTTC. It specifies CASSNHRTGPNYGYTF.

The chain carries TRBV5-8 and TRBJ2-1, with TRBD1 identical over 9 bases. CDR1 and CDR2 (germline): SGHTS, YDEGEE. Losses at the gene ends were 4 bases for V and 6 bases for J; bases not matched to a gene: 11. The CDR3 length is 16 residues. The CDR3 region is CASSDPGQGYFNEQFF. DNA of the CDR3: TGTGCCAGCAGCGACCCCGGACAGGGGTATTTCAATGAGCAGTTCTTC.

The chain is built from TRBV10-3 and TRBJ1-1, with 7 bases fitting TRBD1. J was trimmed by 0 bases and V by 7 bases; bases with no gene match: 5. There are 14 residues in the CDR3. The V gene's germline CDR1 is ENHRY and CDR2 SYGVKD. CDR3 coding DNA: TGTGCCATCACCCGACAGGGCTTGAACACTGAAGCTTTCTTT. It specifies CAITRQGLNTEAFF.

This clone has more than one count but fewer than ten. CDR3 region: CASSGGTGGNSPLHF. DNA of the CDR3: TGTGCCAGCAGCGGAGGGACAGGGGGGAATTCACCCCTCCACTTT. The chain employs TRBV9 and TRBJ1-6, with TRBD1 identical over 11 bases. V trimming: 3 bases; J trimming: 7 bases; junction bases outside the gene matches: 3. Germline loops: CDR1 SGDLS, CDR2 YYNGEE. The CDR3 spans 15 residues.

The chain carries TRBV7-2 and TRBJ1-6, with D possibly being TRBD1 (5 bases). Trimming removed 7 bases at V and 1 base at J, with 11 bases between. Per germline, CDR1 SGHTA and CDR2 FQGNSA. The CDR3 loop spans 15 amino acids. The chain's CDR3 is CASNPGYSYNSPLHF. In DNA form, the CDR3 reads TGTGCCAGCAATCCAGGGTATTCCTATAATTCACCCCTCCACTTT.

In its sample, this clone was seen a few times. The chain is built from TRBV28 and TRBJ2-1; 9 nucleotides agree with TRBD2. V lost 4 bases, J lost 0 bases, and 4 bases stayed unmatched. In germline, CDR1 is MDHEN, CDR2 SYDVKM. The CDR3 is 16 residues long. The CDR3 region is CASSSYSGSSYNEQFF. The CDR3 region has the DNA TGTGCCAGCAGTTCCTATAGCGGGAGCTCCTACAATGAGCAGTTCTTC.

This clone was seen a few times. V and J are TRBV18 and TRBJ1-1, with D maybe TRBD1 (5 bases). V lost 3 bases and J 3 bases, leaving 11 bases between the germline ends. From germline, CDR1 is KGHSH and CDR2 LQKENI. The CDR3 has 14 amino acids. The DNA for the CDR3 is TGTGCCAGCTCACCTTCCTCCAGGGACACTGAAGCTTTCTTT. The encoded protein is CASSPSSRDTEAFF.

The chain joins TRBV7-9 to TRBJ2-1; 8 positions agree with TRBD2. J was trimmed by 7 bases and V by 5 bases; bases with no gene match: 7. The CDR3 totals 14 residues. The germline CDR1 and CDR2 sequences are SEHNR and FQNEAQ (reference sequence). CDR3 in amino acids: CASSGLANRNEQFF. The CDR3 nucleotides are TGTGCCAGCAGCGGACTAGCAAATAGGAATGAGCAGTTCTTC. The full variable domain, in which reference TRBV7-9 and TRBJ2-1 provide the parts outside the CDR3, is DTGVSQNPRHKITKRGQNVTFRCDPISEHNRLYWYRQTLGQGPEFLTYFQNEAQLEKSRLLSDRFSAERPKGSFSTLEIQRTEQGDSAMYLCASSGLANRNEQFFGPGTRLTVL.

This chain uses TRBV3-1 (or the pseudogene TRBV3-2) with TRBJ1-1; D perhaps matches TRBD1 (5 bases). With 5 bases removed from V and 5 bases from J, the gap between germline ends came to 12 bases. Germline-derived CDR1 and CDR2 are LGHDT and YNNKEL (reference sequence). This CDR3 has 13 residues. CDR3 loop: CASSSGRFTEAFF. The CDR3 DNA reads as TGTGCCAGCAGCTCAGGGCGGTTTACTGAAGCTTTCTTT.

This chain joins TRBV4-2 and TRBJ1-6; D possibly corresponds to TRBD1 (5 bases). V was shortened by 6 bases and J by 3 bases, with 6 bases between the two germline ends. This CDR3 spans 13 amino acids. Germline V gene data show CDR1 as LGHNA and CDR2 as YNFKEQ. DNA of the CDR3: TGTGCCAGCAGAGACAGCTATAATTCACCCCTCCACTTT. It specifies CASRDSYNSPLHF.

The genes are TRBV28 and TRBJ2-1, with 7 bases aligning to TRBD2. The CDR3 consists of 16 residues. Germline V gene lookup returns CDR1 MDHEN and CDR2 SYDVKM. The trim removed 7 bases at V and 0 bases at J, leaving 9 bases unmatched. The CDR3 DNA is TGTGCCAGCATTTCAGGCGGGACTAACTCCTACAATGAGCAGTTCTTC. Amino acids: CASISGGTNSYNEQFF.

The gene calls are TRBV6-5 and TRBJ1-1; D is possibly TRBD1 (6 bases). Trimming took off 2 bases at V and 4 bases at J, with 11 bases between the two ends. Germline CDR1 is MNHEY and CDR2 is SVGAGI. CDR3 length: 14 residues. This CDR3 is CASSYRQQGTEAFF. DNA of the CDR3: TGTGCCAGCAGTTACCGACAACAGGGCACTGAAGCTTTCTTT.

The chain has TRBV9 and TRBJ1-2; perhaps TRBD1 as D (5 bases). This CDR3 region has 16 residues. Germline-derived CDR1 and CDR2 are SGDLS and YYNGEE. V gave up 4 bases and J gave up 5 bases, with 21 bases separating them. The CDR3 is CASSPSPDTFLYGYTF. The CDR3 DNA reads TGTGCCAGCAGCCCTTCCCCGGACACTTTTTTATATGGCTACACCTTC.

The V gene is TRBV4-1, the J gene TRBJ1-4; D perhaps matches TRBD1 (5 bases). The CDR3 runs 17 residues. Trimming removed 4 bases at V and 6 bases at J, with 21 bases between. The V gene's germline CDR1 is MGHRA and CDR2 YSYEKL. CDR3 coding DNA: TGCGCCAGCAGCCCCAGACTCGGGGCGGGGGGATATGAAAAACTGTTTTTT. Translating gives CASSPRLGAGGYEKLFF.

For this clone: One end of the junction varies from germline; a read error may be responsible. V and J are TRBV27 and TRBJ1-4, with 8 positions matching TRBD1. The germline gives CDR1 MNHEY, CDR2 SMNVEV (reference sequence). The CDR3 covers 15 residues. The CDR3 bases are TGTGCCGGCAGGAAGGGACAGGCCTTTAATGAAAAACTGTTTTTT. This translates into CAGRKGQAFNEKLFF.

This chain connects TRBV15 to TRBJ1-1; no clear D gene. The CDR3 spans 17 residues. Germline V lookup: CDR1 LNHNV, CDR2 YYDKDF (reference sequence). Trimming cost V 0 bases and J 1 base, with 15 bases left between them. The DNA for the CDR3 is TGTGCCACCAGCAGAGATGGACGAGGGCCCAGGAACACTGAAGCTTTCTTT. Residues: CATSRDGRGPRNTEAFF.